This TCR beta chain was captured by sequencing in a study of CD4 T cells in lung cancer (dated by TCRdb to the late 2010s). Regarding the study in general: In the study, blood T cells from NSCLC patients were screened for responses to candidate mutation-encoded neoepitopes, and neoantigen-specific CD4+ T-cell clones and TCRs were isolated. Tumor and non-adjacent lung tissue were obtained from a few patients undergoing curative-intent resections for stage I-III non-small cell lung cancer. Aged 60 to 69 when blood was donated, the resected patients, most of whom were former smokers, had either lung adenocarcinoma or squamous cell carcinoma. Treatments received by the patients before blood donation included platinum chemotherapy, and some patients received nivolumab or pembrolizumab. Deep sequencing of TCRB was used to follow the frequency of neoantigen-specific clonotypes in tumor resections, non-adjacent lung and cultured T-cell products.

Concerning this clone: No antigen is known for it. No base quality values were provided; no much bigger clone lies one nucleotide off.

The method was the immunoSEQ multiplex PCR assay. DNA was isolated using Qiagen DNeasy or QIAamp micro DNA kits, and TCRB was sequenced using the Adaptive Biotechnology human TCRB sequencing kit. TCRB libraries were sequenced on an Illumina MiSeq. Turning to the authors' computational methods: TCRB sequence data were analyzed with the kit provider's software, and tumor enrichment of clonotype templates was tested with Fisher's exact test. This is the immuneACCESS table as TCRdb keeps it, with only in-frame sequences that have V and J called. A part of the clones is gone; compared with another copy, unresolved V genes explain less than half, and the rest is unexplained. V and J calls plus clone size are reproduced from that table; the DNA served to infer D and trimming. The sample table lists over 8,000 clones, around 69% of them with a count of one. Less than 20% of the sample is held by the ten biggest clonotypes.

Non-adjacent lung tissue was collected from the same resection as far from the malignant lesion as possible, at a distance of at least 3 cm. V loses 1 base, J loses 8 bases, and the germline ends lie 17 bases apart. Spanning cysteine to phenylalanine, the CDR3 consists of 15 amino acids. Left in the record is the CDR3 DNA by itself, 45 bases read in frame from the first base. CDR1 and CDR2, per the germline V gene (reference sequence), are MNHNY and SVGAGI. The study at large found these results: Some blood-derived responses might reflect in vitro priming of naive T cells or cross-reactivity rather than memory responses to the cancer.

Material: normal lung tissue taken away from the tumor. The source of this sequence is a man aged 60 to 75 with non-small cell lung cancer. The chain uses TRBV6-6 and TRBJ1-2; perhaps TRBD1 is the D gene, with 6 bases matching. Read as DNA, the sequence is TGTGCCAGCAGTTACTTCCCAGCACAGGGTACCGGCTACACCTTC. Its protein reads: CASSYFPAQGTGYTF.